These T cell receptor beta chains were read from a single sample in a study of CXCR3-negative and CXCR3-positive naive CD8 T cells. One entry per CDR3 protein, without DNA, is what TCRdb gives after re-calling the 5' RACE reads. This sample's table has under 85,000 distinct CDR3 sequences. The specimen was naive CXCR3- CD8+ T cells from blood. Receptor source: a human donor in good health. Some clones in this sample may be carry-over from other donors' samples. The CDR3 runs from the conserved cysteine through the conserved F or W. Where a row states a size, it is once, few, many or the class of an expanded clone; other rows omit it.

V,length,J,size,CDR3
TRBV5-1,14,TRBJ2-5,.,CASSWLGVQETQYF
TRBV7-8,16,TRBJ2-1,medium-sized,CASSPGLAGSYNEQFF
TRBV19,13,TRBJ2-7,.,CASAQVNSYEQYF
TRBV6-1,11,TRBJ2-5,.,CASIEGQPKYF
TRBV21-1,13,TRBJ1-5,.,CATLMSREQPQHF
TRBV7-2,11,TRBJ1-2,.,CASSLEYGYTF
TRBV6-5,14,TRBJ2-7,.,CASSYSSVADEQYF
TRBV2,18,TRBJ2-7,.,CASSGSVLAGGPSGEQYF
TRBV20-1,15,TRBJ2-7,.,CSARGDVDSSYEQYF
TRBV15,16,TRBJ2-1,.,CATSPNRGGSYNEQFF
TRBV5-5,16,TRBJ1-4,.,CASSFETFVLGEKLFF
TRBV19,16,TRBJ2-1,.,CASSMSPSGFYNEQFF
TRBV20-1,14,TRBJ1-2,.,CSAELGTENYGYTF
TRBV29-1,17,TRBJ1-2,.,CSVDKGDWADTNYGYTF
TRBV5-1,13,TRBJ2-2,.,CASSFTGPGELFF
TRBV6-4,13,TRBJ2-1,.,CASANGGEGEQFF
TRBV7-6,14,TRBJ2-5,.,CASSFKGVGETQYF
TRBV6-2/TRBV6-3,17,TRBJ2-1,.,CASSYTLITSSYNEQFF
TRBV9,15,TRBJ1-2,.,CASSVTGGVSYGYTF
TRBV29-1,13,TRBJ2-1,.,CSVEEVLAGGQFF
TRBV28,13,TRBJ2-1,.,CATGRGGGTEQFF
TRBV4-3,13,TRBJ1-1,.,CASSQERNTEAFF
TRBV20-1,13,TRBJ2-7,.,CSASRGGSYEQYF
TRBV7-3,14,TRBJ2-7,.,CASSLALRAGEQYF
TRBV27,16,TRBJ2-1,.,CASSLGTSGVYNEQFF
TRBV20-1,13,TRBJ2-7,.,CSAKGQYSYEQYF
TRBV29-1,13,TRBJ2-3,.,CSVRVLSTDTQYF
TRBV6-6,14,TRBJ2-2,.,CASSYWQGTGELFF
TRBV2,14,TRBJ2-5,.,CASGVWGTQETQYF
TRBV10-3,15,TRBJ2-7,.,CAISDPGLKIYEQYF
TRBV20-1,13,TRBJ2-7,.,CSASVLDSYEQYF
TRBV7-9,15,TRBJ2-7,.,CASSPAEAGGPEQYF
TRBV7-8,14,TRBJ2-1,.,CASGTSSGPNEQFF
TRBV29-1,12,TRBJ2-3,.,CSVLTDLDTQYF
TRBV10-3,14,TRBJ2-7,.,CAITAALSSYEQYF
TRBV27,14,TRBJ1-5,.,CASSFLTGSQPQHF
TRBV7-6,11,TRBJ1-4,.,CASSGGGKLFF
TRBV6-5,14,TRBJ1-1,.,CASSYSSQGPTAFF